Following are 2 T cell receptor beta chains from one sample sequenced in a study of human T cells and chemical hapten exposure. Specified time point: patch test 1, 2 weeks after DPC sensitization. Treatment here: therapeutic diphenylcyclopropenone sensitization with weekly scalp DPC. TCRdb re-analysed the RACE reads in MiXCR, keeping a single row per CDR3 protein. The data contain around 120,000 distinct CDR3 sequences, roughly 15% of them singletons. The sequencing used whole blood, collected in connection with sensitization to the hapten diphenylcyclopropenone (DPC). The source of these receptors is a man younger than 35 with alopecia areata. Some clones in this sample may be carry-over from other donors' samples.

This clonotype has more than one count but fewer than ten. CDR3 bases: TGTGCCAGCAGGAGACTCTTTAATGAAAAACTGTTTTTT. Amino acids: CASRRLFNEKLFF. V and J are TRBV12-3 or TRBV12-4 and TRBJ1-4; D not resolved. With 6 bases removed from V and 4 bases from J, the gap between germline ends came to 9 bases. This CDR3 spans 13 amino acids.

In this sample, this clonotype turned up a few times. This chain connects TRBV7-6 to TRBJ2-1, with D perhaps TRBD2 (5 bases). From germline, CDR1 is SGHVS and CDR2 FNYEAQ. V shed 7 bases and J shed 1 base, with 20 bases lying between them. The CDR3 loop spans 17 amino acids. This chain's CDR3 is CASTLGGRTVSYNEQFF. CDR3 in DNA: TGTGCCAGCACCCTGGGCGGGCGGACCGTTTCCTACAATGAGCAGTTCTTC.